The 24 T cell receptor beta chains in this list originate from one sample, sequenced in a study of identical twins. TCRdb called the 5' RACE reads again in MiXCR, with one record for every CDR3 protein. The sample lists some 760,000 distinct CDR3 sequences, around a sixth occurring once. These records were also assigned to another study, of T cells expressing NK-cell markers.

Sequenced: PBMCs. These receptors all stem from a young woman in good health.

This clonotype has a handful of counts. The rearrangement uses TRBV9 and TRBJ2-1; 12 positions agree with TRBD2. The germline gives CDR1 SGDLS, CDR2 YYNGEE. The CDR3 covers 15 residues. Trimming at V came to 0 bases and at J to 8 bases, leaving 3 bases not matched to a gene. CDR3 in DNA: TGTGCCAGCAGCGTAGTGGCTAGCGGGGGGGATGAGCAGTTCTTC. This encodes CASSVVASGGDEQFF. Full variable domain (remainder filled in from reference TRBV9 and TRBJ2-1): DSGVTQTPKHLITATGQRVTLRCSPRSGDLSVYWYQQSLDQGLQFLIQYYNGEERAKGNILERFSAQQFPDLHSELNLSSLELGDSALYFCASSVVASGGDEQFFGPGTRLTVL.

This clonotype was observed at least ten times. The rearrangement uses TRBV20-1 and TRBJ2-1; perhaps TRBD2 as D (6 bases). Trimming removed 3 bases from V and 7 bases from J, with 16 bases in between. Per the germline V gene, CDR1 is DFQATT and CDR2 is SNEGSKA (reference sequence). The CDR3 runs 14 residues. CDR3 sequence: CSASLWGVRNEQFF. CDR3 coding DNA: TGCAGTGCTAGTTTATGGGGGGTTAGGAATGAGCAGTTCTTC.

This clonotype was seen more than once but under ten times. This chain connects TRBV25-1 to TRBJ1-6; D remains ambiguous. CDR3 length: 14 amino acids. V dropped 4 bases and J dropped 12 bases, with 16 bases sitting between them. Per the germline V gene, CDR1 is MGHDK and CDR2 is SYGVNS. CDR3 sequence (DNA): TGTGCCAGCAGTGTTAGCGAGGCCTACCTACCCCTCCACTTT. It is translated as CASSVSEAYLPLHF.

The chain combines TRBV3-1 with TRBJ2-7; D is unresolved. CDR3 length equals 12 residues. From germline, CDR1 is LGHDT and CDR2 YNNKEL (reference sequence). The V end lost 1 base, the J end lost 6 bases, and 7 bases lay between the germline ends. CDR3 DNA: TGTGCCAGCAGCCAAGCGGGCTCCGAGCAGTACTTC. Translated: CASSQAGSEQYF.

CDR3 nucleotide sequence: TGTGCCAGCAGCGTAGGGGGGACTAGCTTCCCTGAGCAGTTCTTC. This encodes CASSVGGTSFPEQFF. The chain links TRBV9 to TRBJ2-1; 9 bases align to TRBD2. This CDR3 is 15 amino acids long. Germline assignment: CDR1 SGDLS and CDR2 YYNGEE. With 0 bases clipped from V and 9 bases from J, the junction kept 7 bases outside the gene matches.

This clonotype turned up a few times. The rearrangement links TRBV12-3 or TRBV12-4 to TRBJ2-2; D unclear. Trimming removed 10 bases at V and 6 bases at J, with 9 bases between. This CDR3 is built from 11 residues. The CDR3 nucleotides read TGTGCCATCCCTCGGGCCGGGGAGCTGTTTTTT. This gives the protein CAIPRAGELFF.

This clonotype showed up just a few times. V is TRBV20-1 and J is TRBJ2-3, with D uncertain. This CDR3 has 12 amino acids. V was cut by 4 bases and J by 0 bases, with 5 bases left in between. In germline, CDR1 is DFQATT, CDR2 SNEGSKA (reference sequence). Here the CDR3 reads CSATRSTDTQYF. The CDR3, as DNA: TGCAGTGCTACCCGCAGCACAGATACGCAGTATTTT.

This clonotype was counted between two and nine times. V gene TRBV7-8 combines with J gene TRBJ2-1; D not certain. V dropped 0 bases and J dropped 2 bases, with 14 bases sitting between them. From germline, CDR1 is SGHVS and CDR2 FQNEAQ. This CDR3 is built from 17 residues. CDR3 coding DNA: TGTGCCAGCAGCTTAGCGCCGGGCCCATCCCCCTACAATGAGCAGTTCTTC. Protein: CASSLAPGPSPYNEQFF.

The CDR3 region is CASSPGPARETQYF. CDR3 DNA sequence: TGTGCCAGCAGCCCCGGCCCAGCGAGGGAGACCCAGTACTTC. The chain couples TRBV12-3 or TRBV12-4 to TRBJ2-5; D is uncertain. This CDR3 has 14 residues. V lost 6 bases to trimming and J lost 5 bases, with 16 bases between them.

The chain is built from TRBV12-3 or TRBV12-4 and TRBJ2-3; 8 bases map to TRBD2. The CDR3 has 17 amino acids. After removal of 5 bases from V and 1 base from J, the junction contained 11 bases not matched to a gene. CDR3 protein: CASSGTSSFGGTDTQYF. CDR3 nucleotides: TGTGCCAGCAGTGGGACTAGTTCTTTCGGCGGCACAGATACGCAGTATTTT.

In this sample, this clonotype turned up a few times. V and J are TRBV15 and TRBJ1-1, with 9 bases fitting TRBD1. V trimming: 4 bases; J trimming: 0 bases; junction bases outside the gene matches: 9. Germline-derived CDR1 and CDR2 are LNHNV and YYDKDF (reference sequence). This CDR3 is built from 17 residues. Here the CDR3 DNA reads TGTGCCACCAGCAATCGGGACAGGGCCCCTTTGAACACTGAAGCTTTCTTT. Amino acid sequence: CATSNRDRAPLNTEAFF.

The chain is built from TRBV29-1 and TRBJ2-1; D may be TRBD2 (5 bases). The germline V gene encodes CDR1 SQVTM and CDR2 ANQGSEA. The CDR3 totals 11 residues. V was trimmed by 7 bases and J by 1 base, leaving 5 bases between them. The CDR3 sequence is CSGRSYNEQFF. The CDR3 bases are TGCAGCGGGAGGTCCTACAATGAGCAGTTCTTC.

This CDR3 is CASSPSGPGANVLTF. DNA for the CDR3: TGTGCCAGCAGCCCAAGTGGACCTGGGGCCAACGTCCTGACTTTC. The V gene is TRBV7-2, the J gene TRBJ2-6, with D unclear. Germline V lookup: CDR1 SGHTA, CDR2 FQGNSA. The V and J ends lost 5 bases and 2 bases respectively, with 10 bases between them. This CDR3 has 15 residues.

The chain links TRBV20-1 to TRBJ2-5; TRBD2 is a possible D gene (6 bases). In germline, CDR1 is DFQATT, CDR2 SNEGSKA (reference sequence). The ends were cut back, 6 bases at V and 4 bases at J, with 18 bases in the middle. The CDR3 consists of 14 residues. In DNA, the CDR3 is TGCAGTGCCGAGCTGGAGGGAGGCGGAGAGACCCAGTACTTC. It specifies CSAELEGGGETQYF.

This clonotype came up a few times. This chain links TRBV7-2 with TRBJ1-6; D not resolved. Trimming stripped 3 bases from V and 1 base from J, with 7 bases between. The CDR3 spans 15 residues. Germline-derived CDR1 and CDR2 are SGHTA and FQGNSA. CDR3: CASSFRNSYNSPLHF. CDR3 in DNA: TGTGCCAGCAGCTTTCGGAATTCCTATAATTCACCCCTCCACTTT.

The J gene is TRBJ2-2, the V gene TRBV2; TRBD2 matches 7 bases. CDR3 length: 14 residues. The germline gives CDR1 SNHLY, CDR2 FYNNEI. The ends lost 4 bases at V and 7 bases at J; junction bases unmatched: 6. The CDR3 sequence: CASSVETSSGELFF. The DNA for the CDR3 is TGTGCCAGCAGTGTAGAGACTAGCAGCGGGGAGCTGTTTTTT. Variable domain in full (rest from reference TRBV2 and TRBJ2-2): EPEVTQTPSHQVTQMGQEVILRCVPISNHLYFYWYRQILGQKVEFLVSFYNNEISEKSEIFDDQFSVERPDGSNFTLKIRSTKLEDSAMYFCASSVETSSGELFFGEGSRLTVL.

The chain links TRBV5-1 to TRBJ1-1; D call uncertain. V lost 5 bases to trimming and J lost 1 base, with 12 bases between them. The CDR3 is 14 residues long. Germline V gene data show CDR1 as SGHRS and CDR2 as YFSETQ. This chain's CDR3 is CASRARSRNTEAFF. CDR3 sequence (DNA): TGCGCCAGCAGGGCAAGAAGCCGGAACACTGAAGCTTTCTTT.

This clonotype has more than one count but fewer than ten. V gene TRBV20-1 combines with J gene TRBJ2-1; D tentatively fits TRBD1 or TRBD2 (6 bases each). The CDR3 has 14 amino acids. With 2 bases removed from V and 8 bases from J, the gap between germline ends came to 16 bases. The germline CDR1 and CDR2 sequences are DFQATT and SNEGSKA (reference sequence). The CDR3 sequence: CSARKGGFLDEQFF. CDR3 DNA sequence: TGCAGTGCTAGAAAGGGGGGATTCCTAGATGAGCAGTTCTTC.

This clonotype was seen more than once but under ten times. The V and J genes are TRBV28 and TRBJ2-7; D is perhaps TRBD2 (6 bases). The germline V and J ends were trimmed by 4 bases and 6 bases, with 10 bases remaining between them. CDR1 is MDHEN, CDR2 SYDVKM, per germline. The CDR3 is 12 residues long. This CDR3 reads CASSYGLSEQYF. CDR3 in DNA: TGTGCCAGCAGTTACGGACTATCCGAGCAGTACTTC. Complete variable domain (other parts from reference TRBV28 and TRBJ2-7): DVKVTQSSRYLVKRTGEKVFLECVQDMDHENMFWYRQDPGLGLRLIYFSYDVKMKEKGDIPEGYSVSREKKERFSLILESASTNQTSMYLCASSYGLSEQYFGPGTRLTVT.

This clonotype was counted only a few times. The chain combines TRBV7-9 with TRBJ2-5; D remains ambiguous. This CDR3 comprises 12 residues. Trimming pared 5 bases from V and 4 bases from J, leaving 8 bases between. The V gene's germline CDR1 is SEHNR and CDR2 FQNEAQ (reference sequence). CDR3 region: CASSPFGETQYF. DNA of the CDR3: TGTGCCAGCAGCCCATTTGGAGAGACCCAGTACTTC.

The V call is TRBV10-3, the J call TRBJ2-1; 9 bases fit TRBD2. V lost 11 bases, J lost 0 bases, and 2 bases stayed unmatched. This CDR3 is 13 amino acids long. From germline, CDR1 is ENHRY and CDR2 SYGVKD. The DNA for the CDR3 is TGTGCCGCGGGAGGGAGCTCCTACAATGAGCAGTTCTTC. This codes for CAAGGSSYNEQFF.

This clonotype was counted between two and nine times. The DNA for the CDR3 is TGTGCTAGTGGTTCCATCCCAACTAGGGGCAGCCCCGGGGAGCTGTTTTTT. It encodes CASGSIPTRGSPGELFF. This chain joins TRBV12-5 and TRBJ2-2; D may be TRBD1 or TRBD2 (5 bases each). The V and J ends lost 4 bases and 6 bases respectively, with 21 bases between them. This CDR3 has 17 amino acids. Germline V gives CDR1 LGHNT, CDR2 FRNRAP.

In its sample, this clonotype was seen a few times. The V call is TRBV29-1, the J call TRBJ2-1; D remains unclear. The V gene lost 3 bases and the J gene lost 1 base, with 10 bases spanning the gap. This CDR3 contains 14 residues. The germline CDR1 and CDR2 sequences are SQVTM and ANQGSEA. The CDR3 nucleotides read TGCAGCGTTGACGGGTTCGGGTCCTACAATGAGCAGTTCTTC. It translates to CSVDGFGSYNEQFF.

The genes are TRBV20-1 and TRBJ1-1; TRBD1 aligns across 9 bases. Germline V gives CDR1 DFQATT, CDR2 SNEGSKA (reference sequence). The CDR3 totals 14 residues. V gave up 6 bases and J gave up 0 bases; unmatched junction bases: 5. The CDR3 nucleotides read TGCAGTGCAAAACAGGGGGCCATGAACACTGAAGCTTTCTTT. The encoded protein is CSAKQGAMNTEAFF.